This T cell receptor beta chain was found in a study of beta chain features in type 1 diabetes (dated by TCRdb to about 2018). Looking at the study overall: Mean age, gender distribution, total cell number and subset yield did not differ between patients and healthy donors. A total of over 90,000,000 sorted cells were examined across all samples, and a strong correlation was observed between cell number per subset and RNA yield. Regulatory and stem cell-like memory subsets were obtained from only 8 patients and roughly eight healthy donors, while naive and central memory subsets were obtained from all 28 donors. In the study, recently diagnosed type 1 diabetes patients and matched healthy donors were compared on the TCRB repertoires of their sorted circulating CD4+ T cell subsets.

This clone was observed a few times. This receptor's antigen is unknown. There are no base qualities to consult, and no much larger clone falls within one base. Results and caveats for the whole study, not just this receptor: Sequencing cDNA rather than genomic DNA could over-represent highly expressing activated cells, although activation and CD3 levels did not differ between groups. Patients with type 1 diabetes made fewer insertions and deleted more nucleotides at VDJ recombination sites, implying thymic rearrangement abnormalities. In all four CD4+ subsets, TCRB CDR3 length was moderately but significantly shorter in type 1 diabetes patients. HLA sub-analyses involved small numbers of individuals, so any influence of HLA type on TCRB rearrangement remained unresolved. Naive, central memory and regulatory TCRB repertoires appeared to be more alike among patients than among healthy donors. PCR might favor shorter templates, but patient and control samples were amplified and corrected together, so any skew would affect both groups equally.

All of the isolated RNA was reverse transcribed with the High Capacity cDNA Reverse Transcription Kit, so expressed TCRB transcripts were sequenced. Deep immunoSEQ sequencing was performed on naive, central memory and regulatory T cell samples, with an average of roughly 4 million total reads per sample. After sorted cells were lysed in RLT buffer, RNA was extracted with DNase-treated RNeasy Micro or Mini kits, with the choice depending on cell number. Each cell subset was processed separately to prevent cross-contamination, with patient and healthy donor samples processed together. TCRB sequences were amplified from cDNA with the immunoSEQ multiplex PCR, producing 87-bp fragments spanning the CDR3 region. Sequencing of the amplicons was performed on the Illumina HiSeq platform. Under the source paper's analysis protocol: Synthetic template baselines were used to correct PCR bias computationally, reads within Hamming distance 2 were collapsed, and singletons that could not be merged were discarded. Reads were aligned against IMGT so that V, D and J genes, CDR3 length and insertions or deletions at six rearrangement sites could be assigned. Clonotype counts were normalized to sorted cell number within each subset before computing true diversity and Gini coefficients with the tcR R package. Repertoire sharing was quantified using the overlap coefficient calculated on TCRB nucleotide sequences. As a proxy for the pre-selection repertoire, out-of-frame TCRB sequences from naive cells were analyzed. In TCRdb, the immuneACCESS table is reduced to in-frame sequences with V and J assigned. These tables do not hold every clone; where another copy was compared, an unresolved V gene accounts for under half, and the others remain unexplained. Clone size and the V and J calls come from that table; the DNA yielded D and trimming. The sample table shows under 250,000 clones, and roughly 15% are seen once. The ten largest clones take up around 0.026% of the sample.

From each donor, a single peripheral blood sample of around 0.12 L on average was drawn into heparinised tubes. Naive, central memory, regulatory and stem cell-like memory CD4+ T cells were sorted on a BD FACSAria II using a panel including CD45RO, CCR7, CD25, CD127, CD95 and CD27. Every sorted population had a purity above 95%. PBMCs were separated immediately by Lymphoprep density gradient centrifugation and were stained directly, without being cultured. So that batch effects would be minimized, each experiment stained and sorted samples in pairs, pairing one healthy donor with one patient. After removal of 4 bases from V and 3 bases from J, the junction retains 6 bases not matched to a gene. The germline V gene supplies CDR1 SGHRS and CDR2 YFSETQ. The CDR3 runs 14 residues from the cysteine to the phenylalanine. Only the CDR3 region is kept as DNA, spanning 42 bases read in frame from base 1.

The receptor chain draws on TRBV5-1 and TRBJ2-5; TRBD1 fits 7 bases in the junction. This receptor was taken from a woman aged 40-49 years in good health. The material sequenced was naive CD4+ T cells from blood. Explained via the paper, the cell subset or site label denotes: true naive CD4+ T cells. The nucleotide sequence reads as follows: TGCGCCAGCAGCCCGGGGACAGACAAAGAGACCCAGTACTTC. Its product reads: CASSPGTDKETQYF.